This record concerns one T cell receptor (beta chain) sequence. Its cognate antigen is unknown. Expressed TCRB transcripts were sequenced, since all the RNA that had been isolated was reverse transcribed. The method was immunoSEQ multiplex PCR; TCRdb's version includes in-frame clones alone and lacks a portion of them. The table records some 270,000 clones, about 11% of them present only once. The data were obtained in a study of beta chain features in type 1 diabetes. Study observations and caveats: Shortening of TCRB CDR3s, moderate but significant, appeared in all four CD4+ subsets of Type 1 diabetes patients.

The length of the CDR3 is 12 residues. V lost 5 bases and J 6 bases, leaving 10 bases between the germline ends. CDR1 is SNHLY and CDR2 is FYNNEI in the germline V gene. Sequenced: naive CD4+ T cells from blood. This chain connects TRBV2 to TRBJ1-2, with D possibly TRBD1 on 6 matching bases. This clonotype was sampled from a man aged 25-45 years with type 1 diabetes. The CDR3 sequence is CASSQDSHGYTF. As DNA, the CDR3 is TGTGCCAGCAGTCAGGACAGCCATGGCTACACCTTC.